These 4 T cell receptor beta chains came from one sample sequenced in a study of cytomegalovirus exposure and HLA in healthy donors. TCRdb keeps only in-frame clones here, not all; method: immunoSEQ multiplex PCR. Of over 150,000 clones detected, about 86% appear once; the ten largest clones hold 2.5% to 3%. Sample: PBMCs. These receptor sequences come from a woman younger than 35 in good health and CMV-seropositive.

The sample holds a few counts of this clone. The rearrangement uses TRBV7-3 and TRBJ1-1; 8 bases are a match to TRBD1. The V gene end was trimmed by 4 bases and the J gene end by 3 bases; junction bases not matched to a gene: 4. Germline values: CDR1 SGHTA, CDR2 FQGTGA. The CDR3 sequence is 14 residues long. CDR3 sequence (DNA): TGTGCCAGCAGCTCAGGGGGCGCGGACACTGAAGCTTTCTTT. Translation: CASSSGGADTEAFF.

CDR3 loop: CASSGGTGEGYTF. As DNA, the CDR3 is TGTGCCAGCAGTGGCGGGACAGGGGAAGGCTACACCTTC. The V and J genes are TRBV2 and TRBJ1-2, with 10 bases matching TRBD1. Unmatched junction bases numbered 4, after V lost 4 bases and J lost 8 bases. Germline CDR1 and CDR2: SNHLY and FYNNEI. The CDR3 length is 13 residues.

The J gene is TRBJ2-1, the V gene TRBV10-3, with TRBD1 as a possible D gene (6 bases). The V gene lost 4 bases and the J gene lost 3 bases, with 22 bases spanning the gap. CDR1 and CDR2 (germline): ENHRY, SYGVKD. CDR3 size: 18 residues. The CDR3 is CAISGMDRTWTHYNEQFF. For the CDR3, the DNA is TGTGCCATCAGTGGAATGGACAGAACGTGGACCCACTACAATGAGCAGTTCTTC.

This clone was seen a single time. The chain is built from TRBV11-2 and TRBJ2-5; the match to TRBD1 covers 7 bases. Per the germline V gene, CDR1 is SGHAT and CDR2 is FQNNGV. The CDR3 has 15 amino acids. With 6 bases clipped from V and 2 bases from J, the junction kept 9 bases outside the gene matches. CDR3 bases: TGTGCCAGCAGGAACAGGGGCTCAGGACAAGAGACCCAGTACTTC. Encoded protein: CASRNRGSGQETQYF.